These 27 T cell receptor beta chains were sequenced from one sample in a study of T cell responses to AZD1222 COVID-19 vaccine. The protocol was immunoSEQ multiplex PCR, while the TCRdb copy is restricted to in-frame clones and leaves out a portion. The sample consists of about 130,000 clones, about 85% of them appearing once. This sample comprised peripheral blood, obtained on day 0 of AZD1222 vaccination. The receptors stem from an adult in good health.

The V call is TRBV7-9, the J call TRBJ1-1; the D is unclear. Trimming took off 5 bases at V and 5 bases at J, with 9 bases between the two ends. The CDR3 length is 12 residues. Germline CDR1 SEHNR, CDR2 FQNEAQ (reference sequence). The chain's CDR3 is CASSQRDTEAFF. The CDR3 nucleotides are TGTGCCAGCAGCCAGAGGGATACTGAAGCTTTCTTT.

This sequence joins TRBV6-4 and TRBJ1-3, with D uncertain. CDR1 and CDR2 (germline): MRHNA, SNTAGT. V was pared by 6 bases and J by 4 bases, with 4 bases between. This CDR3 region has 11 residues. This CDR3 reads CASRQGNTIYF. CDR3 DNA sequence: TGTGCCAGCAGACAGGGAAACACCATATATTTT.

This clone appeared a single time. V usage is TRBV5-5 and J usage is TRBJ2-2; 10 nucleotides line up with TRBD1. The germline V gene encodes CDR1 SGHKS and CDR2 YYEKEE (reference sequence). The CDR3 totals 15 residues. Losses at the gene ends were 4 bases for V and 6 bases for J; bases not matched to a gene: 6. The CDR3 is CASSLDRGRAGELFF. DNA for the CDR3: TGTGCCAGCAGCCTAGACAGGGGGCGGGCCGGGGAGCTGTTTTTT. The whole variable domain, remainder taken from reference TRBV5-5 and TRBJ2-2, is DAGVTQSPTHLIKTRGQQVTLRCSPISGHKSVSWYQQVLGQGPQFIFQYYEKEERGRGNFPDRFSARQFPNYSSELNVNALLLGDSALYLCASSLDRGRAGELFFGEGSRLTVL.

CDR3 sequence (DNA): TGCGCCAGCGGTTGGGGGTCGGAGACCCAGTACTTC. This codes for CASGWGSETQYF. The V call is TRBV5-1, the J call TRBJ2-5; the D gene could be TRBD1 or TRBD2 (5 bases each). V gave up 7 bases and J gave up 5 bases, with 12 bases separating them. Germline values: CDR1 SGHRS, CDR2 YFSETQ. This CDR3 has 12 residues.

The V and J genes are TRBV24-1 and TRBJ2-5; 10 bases fit TRBD2. This CDR3 comprises 17 residues. V lost 2 bases and J lost 2; bases outside the gene matches: 7. Germline CDR1 KGHDR, CDR2 SFDVKD. This CDR3 is CATSDSGQGLAQETQYF. Here the CDR3 DNA reads TGTGCCACCAGTGATTCCGGGCAGGGACTAGCGCAAGAGACCCAGTACTTC.

The chain combines TRBV5-5 with TRBJ1-2, with D perhaps TRBD1 (5 bases). CDR1 SGHKS and CDR2 YYEKEE come from the germline V gene (reference sequence). The CDR3 totals 14 residues. V was shortened by 0 bases and J by 10 bases, with 16 bases between the two germline ends. The CDR3 sequence: CASSLEQAGNVYTF. The CDR3 DNA reads TGTGCCAGCAGCTTGGAACAGGCGGGGAATGTCTACACCTTC.

The chain combines TRBV11-3 with TRBJ1-3; possible D gene TRBD1, 5 bases. The germline V gene has CDR1 SGHNT and CDR2 YENEEA. The germline V and J ends were trimmed by 0 bases and 2 bases, with 11 bases remaining between them. This CDR3 comprises 16 residues. The CDR3 spells CASSLDSRGAGNTIYF. The CDR3 bases are TGTGCCAGCAGCTTAGATTCCCGGGGCGCTGGAAACACCATATATTTT. The full variable domain, its missing parts supplied by reference TRBV11-3 and TRBJ1-3, is EAGVVQSPRYKIIEKKQPVAFWCNPISGHNTLYWYLQNLGQGPELLIRYENEEAVDDSQLPKDRFSAERLKGVDSTLKIQPAELGDSAVYLCASSLDSRGAGNTIYFGEGSWLTVV.

This clone came up once. The CDR3 is CASSVWTEAFF. The CDR3 coding sequence is TGTGCCAGCAGTGTTTGGACTGAAGCTTTCTTT. The chain recombines TRBV2 with TRBJ1-1; D is unresolved. The V end was cut by 4 bases, the J end by 5 bases, with 5 bases between. The CDR3 spans 11 residues. In germline, CDR1 is SNHLY, CDR2 FYNNEI.

This rearrangement joins TRBV24-1 to TRBJ2-3; D not certain. The CDR3 is 17 residues long. V lost 0 bases and J lost 0, with 12 bases in between. Germline V gene data show CDR1 as KGHDR and CDR2 as SFDVKD. The DNA of the CDR3 is TGTGCCACCAGTGATTTGCAGCAGGCATCTAGCACAGATACGCAGTATTTT. This translates into CATSDLQQASSTDTQYF.

Only one count was recorded for this clone. The V gene is TRBV4-3, the J gene TRBJ1-1; possibly TRBD1 for D (5 bases). This CDR3 has 13 residues. V was cut by 0 bases and J by 5 bases, with 7 bases left in between. The germline CDR1 and CDR2 sequences are LGHNA and YSLEER. The CDR3 DNA is TGCGCCAGCAGCCAAGATGGGGGGACTGAAGCTTTCTTT. Translated, it gives CASSQDGGTEAFF.

This sequence joins TRBV20-1 and TRBJ1-1; D gene uncertain. From germline, CDR1 is DFQATT and CDR2 SNEGSKA (reference sequence). The CDR3 contains 9 residues. With 2 bases removed from V and 7 bases from J, the gap between germline ends came to 2 bases. The CDR3 DNA reads TGCAGTGCTAGACGTGAAGCTTTCTTT. Residues: CSARREAFF.

The table lists this clone with a count of one. The V gene is TRBV2, the J gene TRBJ1-1; D unresolved. V was cut by 5 bases and J by 0 bases, with 31 bases left in between. The germline CDR1 and CDR2 sequences are SNHLY and FYNNEI. This CDR3 comprises 21 residues. Written as DNA, the CDR3 is TGTGCCAGCAGTCCCCGCCCTCACAAGAAAGTCGAAATTGATTTGAACACTGAAGCTTTCTTT. Its translation is CASSPRPHKKVEIDLNTEAFF.

The chain is built from TRBV25-1 and TRBJ1-4; tentative D call: TRBD1 (5 bases). The CDR3 runs 15 residues. Per germline, CDR1 MGHDK and CDR2 SYGVNS. With 3 bases removed from V and 6 bases from J, the gap between germline ends came to 14 bases. CDR3 residues: CASSDPGRGDEKLFF. In DNA form, the CDR3 reads TGTGCCAGCAGTGATCCAGGGAGGGGAGATGAAAAACTGTTTTTT.

V usage is TRBV6-4 and J usage is TRBJ2-1; 9 bases match TRBD1. From germline, CDR1 is MRHNA and CDR2 SNTAGT. The V and J ends lost 6 bases and 0 bases, in that order; junction bases with no gene match: 6. CDR3 length: 16 amino acids. The chain's CDR3 is CASSAGQGSSYNEQFF. The CDR3 DNA follows: TGTGCCAGCAGCGCTGGACAGGGGAGCTCCTACAATGAGCAGTTCTTC.

The rearrangement links TRBV14 to TRBJ1-6; 7 bases line up with TRBD1. After removal of 1 base from V and 4 bases from J, the junction contained 1 base not matched to a gene. Germline V gives CDR1 SGHDN, CDR2 FVKESK. The CDR3 runs 15 residues. The CDR3 sequence is CASSQGQGYNSPLHF. CDR3 nucleotides: TGTGCCAGCAGCCAAGGACAGGGTTATAATTCACCCCTCCACTTT. Full variable domain (missing parts from reference TRBV14 and TRBJ1-6): EAGVTQFPSHSVIEKGQTVTLRCDPISGHDNLYWYRRVMGKEIKFLLHFVKESKQDESGMPNNRFLAERTGGTYSTLKVQPAELEDSGVYFCASSQGQGYNSPLHFGNGTRLTVT.

In DNA, the CDR3 is TGTGCCAGCAGCCAAGAAGGAGGGTACAATGAGCAGTTCTTC. It specifies CASSQEGGYNEQFF. The genes are TRBV3-1 (or the pseudogene TRBV3-2) and TRBJ2-1, with D possibly TRBD2 on 6 matching bases. This CDR3 comprises 14 residues. Germline values: CDR1 LGHDT, CDR2 YNNKEL (reference sequence). Trimming removed 0 bases at V and 4 bases at J, with 7 bases between.

The chain has TRBV19 and TRBJ2-5, with 9 bases that match TRBD1. This CDR3 has 15 amino acids. V dropped 5 bases and J dropped 1; count of bases not matched to a gene: 5. Germline V lookup: CDR1 LNHDA, CDR2 SQIVND (reference sequence). Here the CDR3 reads CASSLNRGRQETQYF. The CDR3 nucleotides are TGTGCCAGTAGTCTCAACAGGGGGCGCCAAGAGACCCAGTACTTC.

The rearrangement uses TRBV3-1 (or the pseudogene TRBV3-2) and TRBJ1-5; D is unclear. The germline V gene encodes CDR1 LGHDT and CDR2 YNNKEL (reference sequence). This CDR3 region has 13 residues. The V end was cut by 3 bases, the J end by 4 bases, with 7 bases between. CDR3 loop: CASSQGPNQPQHF. The CDR3, as DNA: TGTGCCAGCAGCCAGGGCCCTAATCAGCCCCAGCATTTT.

This rearrangement joins TRBV19 to TRBJ1-2; 7 bases agree with TRBD1. This CDR3 contains 14 residues. Germline assignment: CDR1 LNHDA and CDR2 SQIVND (reference sequence). The trim removed 9 bases at V and 6 bases at J, leaving 13 bases unmatched. Written as DNA, the CDR3 is TGTGCCAGCGCGCCGACAGGGACACGAAATGGCTACACCTTC. Amino acid sequence: CASAPTGTRNGYTF. The whole variable domain, remainder taken from reference TRBV19 and TRBJ1-2, is DGGITQSPKYLFRKEGQNVTLSCEQNLNHDAMYWYRQDPGQGLRLIYYSQIVNDFQKGDIAEGYSVSREKKESFPLTVTSAQKNPTAFYLCASAPTGTRNGYTFGSGTRLTVV.

This rearrangement joins TRBV11-3 to TRBJ1-2, with D unresolved. Germline values: CDR1 SGHNT, CDR2 YENEEA. V was clipped by 6 bases and J by 8 bases, with 13 bases between them. This CDR3 spans 12 amino acids. The CDR3, as DNA: TGTGCCAGCAGGCAAACAGATGGAGGCTACACCTTC. This codes for CASRQTDGGYTF. Complete variable domain (other parts from reference TRBV11-3 and TRBJ1-2): EAGVVQSPRYKIIEKKQPVAFWCNPISGHNTLYWYLQNLGQGPELLIRYENEEAVDDSQLPKDRFSAERLKGVDSTLKIQPAELGDSAVYLCASRQTDGGYTFGSGTRLTVV.

This chain connects TRBV6-4 to TRBJ1-1; tentative D call: TRBD1 (6 bases). CDR1 is MRHNA, CDR2 SNTAGT, per germline. V lost 3 bases, J lost 1 base, and 12 bases lay in between. This CDR3 comprises 15 residues. The CDR3 protein is CASSESGARNTEAFF. The DNA for the CDR3 is TGTGCCAGCAGTGAGTCAGGGGCCCGGAACACTGAAGCTTTCTTT.

The rearrangement uses TRBV2 and TRBJ1-5; no reliable D call. V dropped 3 bases and J dropped 0 bases, with 9 bases sitting between them. CDR1 and CDR2 (germline): SNHLY, FYNNEI. The CDR3 sequence is 15 residues long. In nucleotides, the CDR3 is TGTGCCAGCAGTGACAAGCGTTATAGCAATCAGCCCCAGCATTTT. Amino acids: CASSDKRYSNQPQHF.

The chain links TRBV10-3 to TRBJ1-1, with D possibly matching TRBD1 (6 bases). The CDR3 contains 16 residues. Germline V gene sequence: CDR1 ENHRY, CDR2 SYGVKD. Trimming pared 0 bases from V and 0 bases from J, leaving 11 bases between. The CDR3 DNA reads TGTGCCATCAGTGAGTCGGTGACAGGATTGAACACTGAAGCTTTCTTT. This sequence encodes CAISESVTGLNTEAFF.

This sequence joins TRBV6-4 and TRBJ1-2; D gene unclear. Trimming took off 2 bases at V and 5 bases at J, with 12 bases between the two ends. CDR3 size: 14 residues. Looked up from germline, CDR1 is MRHNA and CDR2 is SNTAGT. The CDR3 region is CASSDGYREYGYTF. The CDR3 DNA is TGTGCCAGCAGTGACGGATACCGGGAATATGGCTACACCTTC.

V is TRBV30 and J is TRBJ1-6, with D perhaps TRBD1 (5 bases). CDR3 size: 13 residues. V lost 4 bases, J lost 8 bases, and 12 bases lay in between. Germline assignment: CDR1 GTSNPN and CDR2 SVGIG (reference sequence). This chain's CDR3 is CAWTTVSHSPLHF. Written as DNA, the CDR3 is TGTGCCTGGACGACAGTTTCTCATTCACCCCTCCACTTT.

Remarks on this clone: One end of the junction does not line up with germline, which may come from a read error. The V call is TRBV3-1 (or the pseudogene TRBV3-2), the J call TRBJ1-2; the match to TRBD1 covers 8 bases. Germline lookup yields CDR1 LGHDT and CDR2 YNNKEL (reference sequence). The CDR3 is made up of 15 amino acids. Written as DNA, the CDR3 is TGTGCCAGCACCCAAAGGGACAGGCCTAACTATGGCTACACCTTC. Translation gives CASTQRDRPNYGYTF.

The chain recombines TRBV15 with TRBJ2-2; maybe TRBD2 (6 bases). V was cut by 1 base and J by 2 bases, with 11 bases left in between. There are 16 residues in the CDR3. Germline CDR1 is LNHNV and CDR2 is YYDKDF (reference sequence). The CDR3 spells CATSRGGGFNTGELFF. As DNA, the CDR3 is TGTGCCACCAGCAGAGGGGGAGGTTTCAACACCGGGGAGCTGTTTTTT.